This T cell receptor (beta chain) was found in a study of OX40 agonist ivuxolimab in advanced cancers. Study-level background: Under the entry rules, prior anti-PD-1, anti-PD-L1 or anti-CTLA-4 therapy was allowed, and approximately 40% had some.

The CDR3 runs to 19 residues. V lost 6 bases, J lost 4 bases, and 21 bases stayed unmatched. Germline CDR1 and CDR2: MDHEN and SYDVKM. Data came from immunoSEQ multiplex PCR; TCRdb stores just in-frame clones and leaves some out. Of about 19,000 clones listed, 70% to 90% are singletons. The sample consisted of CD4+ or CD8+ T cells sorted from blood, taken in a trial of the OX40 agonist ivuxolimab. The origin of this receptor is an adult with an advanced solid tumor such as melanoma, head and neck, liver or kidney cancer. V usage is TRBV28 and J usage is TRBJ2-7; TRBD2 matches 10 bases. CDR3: CASSPDRAKASGSLYEQYF. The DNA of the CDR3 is TGTGCCAGCAGCCCTGACAGGGCGAAAGCTAGCGGGAGCCTATACGAGCAGTACTTC.